These 28 T cell receptor beta chains originate from one sample sequenced in a study of blood T cell repertoires in COVID-19. Clones were sequenced by immunoSEQ multiplex PCR, and TCRdb holds only the in-frame ones, with some missing. The sample lists tens of thousands of clones; more than 70% were seen once. The sequenced sample was peripheral blood. The source is a human donor in a cohort sampled during active COVID-19.

The CDR3 protein is CASSRQGTDTQYF. The CDR3 bases are TGTGCCAGCAGCCGACAGGGCACAGATACGCAGTATTTT. This rearrangement joins TRBV7-2 to TRBJ2-3, with D tentatively TRBD1 (6 bases). Germline V lookup: CDR1 SGHTA, CDR2 FQGNSA. The CDR3 has 13 amino acids. V was shortened by 5 bases and J by 1 base, with 7 bases between the two germline ends. The complete variable domain, with remaining parts taken from reference TRBV7-2 and TRBJ2-3, reads GAGVSQSPSNKVTEKGKDVELRCDPISGHTALYWYRQSLGQGLEFLIYFQGNSAPDKSGLPSDRFSAERTGGSVSTLTIQRTQQEDSAVYLCASSRQGTDTQYFGPGTRLTVL.

This clone was seen only a few times. The V call is TRBV5-5, the J call TRBJ1-6; 9 nucleotides match TRBD1. V trimming: 4 bases; J trimming: 7 bases; junction bases outside the gene matches: 6. The germline V gene has CDR1 SGHKS and CDR2 YYEKEE (reference sequence). CDR3 size: 15 residues. The DNA of the CDR3 is TGTGCCAGCAGCGGGCCGGGACAGGGAAATTCACCCCTCCACTTT. This sequence encodes CASSGPGQGNSPLHF.

The rearrangement uses TRBV9 and TRBJ1-6; perhaps TRBD1 as D (5 bases). Germline CDR1 is SGDLS and CDR2 is YYNGEE. Trimming pared 2 bases from V and 0 bases from J, leaving 6 bases between. The CDR3 runs 15 residues. Written as DNA, the CDR3 is TGTGCCAGCAGCGTCGGGGGCTCCTATAATTCACCCCTCCACTTT. Encoded protein: CASSVGGSYNSPLHF. Full variable domain (remainder filled in from reference TRBV9 and TRBJ1-6): DSGVTQTPKHLITATGQRVTLRCSPRSGDLSVYWYQQSLDQGLQFLIQYYNGEERAKGNILERFSAQQFPDLHSELNLSSLELGDSALYFCASSVGGSYNSPLHFGNGTRLTVT.

This chain uses TRBV18 with TRBJ2-2; TRBD1 matches at 7 bases. The CDR3 is 14 amino acids. Unmatched junction bases numbered 6, after V lost 3 bases and J lost 8 bases. CDR1 is KGHSH and CDR2 is LQKENI in the germline V gene. CDR3 residues: CASSPPTGPGELFF. CDR3 DNA: TGTGCCAGCTCACCCCCGACAGGGCCAGGGGAGCTGTTTTTT.

The chain is built from TRBV6-5 and TRBJ1-1, with TRBD1 as a possible D gene (6 bases). Germline V CDR1 and CDR2: MNHEY, SVGAGI. The CDR3 runs to 13 residues. V lost 6 bases and J 1 base, leaving 9 bases between the germline ends. The CDR3 is CASRGAENTEAFF. For the CDR3, the DNA is TGTGCCAGCAGGGGGGCAGAGAACACTGAAGCTTTCTTT.

This rearrangement joins TRBV20-1 to TRBJ1-1, with 7 bases aligning to TRBD1. Germline V CDR1 and CDR2: DFQATT, SNEGSKA (reference sequence). The V gene end was trimmed by 4 bases and the J gene end by 11 bases; junction bases not matched to a gene: 7. The CDR3 extends over 11 amino acids. The CDR3 protein is CSAKNRGVAFF. For the CDR3, the DNA is TGCAGTGCTAAAAACAGGGGTGTCGCTTTCTTT.

V gene TRBV12-3 or TRBV12-4 combines with J gene TRBJ2-1; possibly TRBD2 for D (7 bases). CDR3 length: 13 residues. Trimming shortened V by 7 bases and J by 7 bases, and 14 bases separated the two germline ends. CDR3 nucleotide sequence: TGTGCCAGCACTAGGGGGGGGCATAATGAGCAGTTCTTC. This translates into CASTRGGHNEQFF.

The chain employs TRBV18 and TRBJ1-1; 8 bases match TRBD1. With V trimmed by 1 base and J by 5 bases, 6 bases remained unmatched. The CDR3 spans 15 residues. Germline V gene data show CDR1 as KGHSH and CDR2 as LQKENI. As DNA, the CDR3 is TGTGCCAGCTCACCACGGACAGGGAGTGAAACTGAAGCTTTCTTT. Amino acid sequence: CASSPRTGSETEAFF.

This chain joins TRBV28 and TRBJ2-5, with D hard to call. From germline, CDR1 is MDHEN and CDR2 SYDVKM. The V and J ends lost 5 bases and 7 bases respectively, with 23 bases between them. The CDR3 runs 16 residues. CDR3 sequence: CASSPGGQVGLGTQYF. The CDR3 DNA sequence: TGTGCCAGCAGTCCCGGTGGTCAGGTGGGCTTGGGGACCCAGTACTTC. The variable domain in full, with the rest retrieved from reference TRBV28 and TRBJ2-5, is DVKVTQSSRYLVKRTGEKVFLECVQDMDHENMFWYRQDPGLGLRLIYFSYDVKMKEKGDIPEGYSVSREKKERFSLILESASTNQTSMYLCASSPGGQVGLGTQYFGPGTRLLVL.

This clone was detected a few times. The same CDR3 arises from other DNA sequences in this sample as well. The chain is built from TRBV7-6 and TRBJ1-2; 11 bases are shared with TRBD1. The CDR3 runs to 16 residues. The V gene end was trimmed by 0 bases and the J gene end by 4 bases; junction bases not matched to a gene: 4. CDR1 is SGHVS, CDR2 FNYEAQ, per germline. The CDR3 DNA reads TGTGCCAGCAGCTTAGCGGCCGGACAGGGGGCCTATGGCTACACCTTC. Its protein product is CASSLAAGQGAYGYTF.

The V and J genes are TRBV5-1 and TRBJ1-6; the match to TRBD1 covers 11 bases. This CDR3 is 14 amino acids long. Trimming took 4 bases from V and 9 from J; bases not matched to a gene: 3. CDR1 and CDR2 from the germline V gene are SGHRS and YFSETQ. The CDR3 coding sequence is TGCGCCAGCAGCGTGGGACAGGGGGGTTCACCCCTCCACTTT. This gives the protein CASSVGQGGSPLHF. Based on the CDR3 plus reference TRBV5-1 and TRBJ1-6, the full variable domain is KAGVTQTPRYLIKTRGQQVTLSCSPISGHRSVSWYQQTPGQGLQFLFEYFSETQRNKGNFPGRFSGRQFSNSRSEMNVSTLELGDSALYLCASSVGQGGSPLHFGNGTRLTVT.

This clone was seen once. This chain connects TRBV27 to TRBJ2-1; a possible D gene is TRBD1 (6 bases). Germline values: CDR1 MNHEY, CDR2 SMNVEV (reference sequence). The CDR3 loop spans 14 amino acids. V shed 4 bases and J shed 4 bases, with 11 bases lying between them. CDR3 region: CASSSHDRYNEQFF. Written as DNA, the CDR3 is TGTGCCAGCAGTTCCCACGACAGGTACAATGAGCAGTTCTTC.

The V call is TRBV7-9, the J call TRBJ1-6; D is ambiguous. This CDR3 region has 13 residues. Looked up from germline, CDR1 is SEHNR and CDR2 is FQNEAQ (reference sequence). V shed 1 base and J shed 7 bases, with 5 bases lying between them. This CDR3 is CASSLVPNSPLHF. CDR3 nucleotide sequence: TGTGCCAGCAGCTTAGTTCCGAATTCACCCCTCCACTTT.

V usage is TRBV19 and J usage is TRBJ1-2, with a possible D match to TRBD1 (6 bases). Per the germline V gene, CDR1 is LNHDA and CDR2 is SQIVND (reference sequence). The CDR3 spans 16 residues. V lost 4 bases and J 4 bases, leaving 19 bases between the germline ends. CDR3 DNA sequence: TGTGCCAGTAGTACCTTGGGGACACCGGAGGTCTATGGCTACACCTTC. Translated, it gives CASSTLGTPEVYGYTF.

The J gene is TRBJ1-1, the V gene TRBV12-3 or TRBV12-4; maybe TRBD1 (6 bases). CDR3 length equals 13 residues. The V gene lost 5 bases and the J gene lost 2 bases, with 9 bases spanning the gap. CDR3 sequence: CASSRTVNTEAFF. The CDR3 coding sequence is TGTGCCAGCAGTAGGACAGTCAACACTGAAGCTTTCTTT.

In DNA, the CDR3 is TGCGCCAGCAGCCTACAGGGGGCAAACACCGGGGAGCTGTTTTTT. Amino acids: CASSLQGANTGELFF. The V gene is TRBV5-1, the J gene TRBJ2-2; TRBD1 agrees at 9 bases. Germline V lookup: CDR1 SGHRS, CDR2 YFSETQ. V dropped 4 bases and J dropped 2; count of bases not matched to a gene: 3. CDR3 length: 15 residues.

The CDR3 sequence is CASGLGQRNTEAFF. The CDR3 region has the DNA TGTGCTAGTGGTTTGGGACAGAGGAACACTGAAGCTTTCTTT. This chain joins TRBV12-5 and TRBJ1-1; D is possibly TRBD1 (5 bases). Trimming removed 1 base at V and 1 base at J, with 7 bases between. The CDR3 spans 14 residues. Looked up from germline, CDR1 is LGHNT and CDR2 is FRNRAP.

V gene TRBV30 combines with J gene TRBJ2-5; 10 nucleotides align to TRBD2. This CDR3 comprises 16 residues. Germline CDR1 reads GTSNPN; CDR2 reads SVGIG (reference sequence). V dropped 8 bases and J dropped 3; count of bases not matched to a gene: 15. The DNA of the CDR3 is TGTGCCGGCCAACTAGGGGGGCTAGCGGGAGAAGAGACCCAGTACTTC. Translation: CAGQLGGLAGEETQYF. Looking up the rest from reference TRBV30 and TRBJ2-5 gives the full variable domain: SQTIHQWPATLVQPVGSPLSLECTVEGTSNPNLYWYRQAAGRGLQLLFYSVGIGQISSEVPQNLSASRPQDRQFILSSKKLLLSDSGFYLCAGQLGGLAGEETQYFGPGTRLLVL.

V usage is TRBV9 and J usage is TRBJ2-3; perhaps TRBD1 as D (6 bases). The germline V and J ends were trimmed by 5 bases and 3 bases, with 16 bases remaining between them. CDR1 SGDLS and CDR2 YYNGEE come from the germline V gene. This CDR3 has 15 amino acids. Here the CDR3 reads CASSWGTPNTDTQYF. The CDR3 DNA sequence: TGTGCCAGCAGTTGGGGGACACCGAATACAGATACGCAGTATTTT.

The rearrangement uses TRBV2 and TRBJ2-1, with D perhaps matching TRBD1 (6 bases). Trimming left V 5 bases short and J 4 bases short, with 9 bases between. Germline CDR1 SNHLY, CDR2 FYNNEI. This CDR3 is built from 13 residues. This CDR3 reads CASSQTGYNEQFF. CDR3 DNA sequence: TGTGCCAGCAGTCAGACAGGATACAATGAGCAGTTCTTC.

The genes are TRBV5-5 and TRBJ2-5, with 8 bases that match TRBD2. From germline, CDR1 is SGHKS and CDR2 YYEKEE (reference sequence). V was clipped by 4 bases and J by 4 bases; unmatched bases: 3. The CDR3 sequence is 13 residues long. CDR3 nucleotides: TGTGCCAGCAGCGGGGGACTAGGAGAGACCCAGTACTTC. This translates into CASSGGLGETQYF.

The V call is TRBV30, the J call TRBJ1-3, with D tentatively TRBD1 (5 bases). Germline assignment: CDR1 GTSNPN and CDR2 SVGIG (reference sequence). V gave up 2 bases and J gave up 3 bases, with 8 bases separating them. The CDR3 runs 13 residues. In nucleotides, the CDR3 is TGTGCCTGGAGTCCAGGGATTGGAAACACCATATATTTT. It encodes CAWSPGIGNTIYF.

This clone was seen a few times. J is TRBJ2-3 and V is TRBV14; TRBD2 agrees at 8 bases. This CDR3 is 14 amino acids long. V shed 2 bases, J shed 9 bases, and the junction held 7 bases outside the gene matches. Per the germline V gene, CDR1 is SGHDN and CDR2 is FVKESK. CDR3 in amino acids: CASSQTRAGETQYF. In DNA, the CDR3 is TGTGCCAGCAGCCAAACTAGAGCGGGAGAGACGCAGTATTTT.

J is TRBJ1-5 and V is TRBV12-3 or TRBV12-4; D might be TRBD1 (5 bases). The V gene lost 3 bases and the J gene lost 6 bases, with 9 bases spanning the gap. The CDR3 consists of 13 residues. The CDR3 region has the DNA TGTGCCAGCAGTTTTGGGGGGGTTCAGCCCCAGCATTTT. Translating gives CASSFGGVQPQHF.

V usage is TRBV2 and J usage is TRBJ1-1, with unresolved D. Deletions cut 0 bases from V and 2 bases from J, with 7 bases between. Germline CDR1 and CDR2: SNHLY and FYNNEI. This CDR3 has 14 amino acids. The CDR3 DNA is TGTGCCAGCAGTGAAGCGAGGTTCAACACTGAAGCTTTCTTT. Translated, it gives CASSEARFNTEAFF.

The chain couples TRBV6-5 to TRBJ2-1, with D uncertain. Trimming took off 8 bases at V and 7 bases at J, with 12 bases between the two ends. Germline assignment: CDR1 MNHEY and CDR2 SVGAGI. CDR3 length equals 12 residues. The chain's CDR3 is CASRSSSNEQFF. DNA of the CDR3: TGTGCCAGCCGCAGTTCGTCAAATGAGCAGTTCTTC.

V and J are TRBV4-2 and TRBJ1-6; 9 positions match TRBD1. Germline-derived CDR1 and CDR2 are LGHNA and YNFKEQ. This CDR3 spans 16 amino acids. The J segment lost 10 bases and the V segment lost 0 bases, leaving 7 bases of the junction unmatched. DNA for the CDR3: TGTGCCAGCAGCCAAGATTGGGGACAGGGATGGTCACCCCTCCACTTT. It yields the protein CASSQDWGQGWSPLHF.

Concerning this clone: The junction does not match germline at one end; this may be a read error. This chain joins TRBV13 and TRBJ2-3, with 9 nucleotides matching TRBD2. The CDR3 contains 18 residues. Germline V gene sequence: CDR1 PRHDT, CDR2 FYEKMQ (reference sequence). The CDR3 protein is CASCLTGTCGGGTDTQYF. The DNA for the CDR3 is TGTGCCAGCTGCTTAACGGGGACTTGCGGGGGGGGCACAGATACGCAGTATTTT. The whole variable domain, remainder taken from reference TRBV13 and TRBJ2-3, is AAGVIQSPRHLIKEKRETATLKCYPIPRHDTVYWYQQGPGQDPQFLISFYEKMQSDKGSIPDRFSAQQFSDYHSELNMSSLELGDSALYFCASCLTGTCGGGTDTQYFGPGTRLTVL.